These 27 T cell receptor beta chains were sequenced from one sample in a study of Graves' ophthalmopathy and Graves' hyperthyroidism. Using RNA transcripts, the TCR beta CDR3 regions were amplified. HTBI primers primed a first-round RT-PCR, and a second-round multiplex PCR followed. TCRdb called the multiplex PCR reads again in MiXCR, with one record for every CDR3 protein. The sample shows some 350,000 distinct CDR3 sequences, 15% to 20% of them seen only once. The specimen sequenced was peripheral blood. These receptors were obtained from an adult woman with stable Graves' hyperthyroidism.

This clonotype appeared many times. The CDR3 spells CASSPSQGAAEAFF. The CDR3 DNA reads as TGTGCCAGCAGCCCCTCACAGGGGGCCGCTGAAGCTTTCTTT. The chain uses TRBV14 and TRBJ1-1, with 9 positions matching TRBD1. Per germline, CDR1 SGHDN and CDR2 FVKESK. With 4 bases clipped from V and 6 bases from J, the junction kept 6 bases outside the gene matches. This CDR3 has 14 amino acids.

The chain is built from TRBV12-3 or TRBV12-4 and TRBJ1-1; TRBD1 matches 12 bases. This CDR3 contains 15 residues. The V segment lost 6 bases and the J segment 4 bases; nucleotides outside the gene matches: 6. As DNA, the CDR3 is TGTGCCAGCAGCACGGGACAGGGGGCAGGCACTGAAGCTTTCTTT. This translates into CASSTGQGAGTEAFF.

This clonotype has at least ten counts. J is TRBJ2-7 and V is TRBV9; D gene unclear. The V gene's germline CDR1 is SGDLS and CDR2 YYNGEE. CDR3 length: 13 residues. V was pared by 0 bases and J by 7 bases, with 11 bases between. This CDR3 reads CASSVGSGSEQYF. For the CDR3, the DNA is TGTGCCAGCAGCGTAGGATCAGGTAGTGAGCAGTACTTC.

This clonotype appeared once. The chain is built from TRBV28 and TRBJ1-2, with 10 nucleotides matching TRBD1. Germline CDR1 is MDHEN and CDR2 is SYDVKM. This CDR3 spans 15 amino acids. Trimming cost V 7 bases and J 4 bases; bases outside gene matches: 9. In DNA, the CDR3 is TGTGCCAGCAATTACCGGGACAGGGGATCCTATGGCTACACCTTC. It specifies CASNYRDRGSYGYTF.

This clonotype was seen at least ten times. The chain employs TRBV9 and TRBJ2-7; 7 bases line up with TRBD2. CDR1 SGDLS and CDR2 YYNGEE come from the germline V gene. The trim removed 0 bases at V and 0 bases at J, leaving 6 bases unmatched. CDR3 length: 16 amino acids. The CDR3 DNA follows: TGTGCCAGCAGCGTAGGACCGAGCGGGACCTCCTACGAGCAGTACTTC. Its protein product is CASSVGPSGTSYEQYF. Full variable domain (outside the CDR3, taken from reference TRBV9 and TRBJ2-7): DSGVTQTPKHLITATGQRVTLRCSPRSGDLSVYWYQQSLDQGLQFLIQYYNGEERAKGNILERFSAQQFPDLHSELNLSSLELGDSALYFCASSVGPSGTSYEQYFGPGTRLTVT.

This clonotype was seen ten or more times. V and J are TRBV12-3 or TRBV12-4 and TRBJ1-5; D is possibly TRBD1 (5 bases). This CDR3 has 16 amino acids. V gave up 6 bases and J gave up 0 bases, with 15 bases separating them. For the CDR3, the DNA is TGTGCCAGCAGCCGAAGTGGGGGGGGTAGCAATCAGCCCCAGCATTTT. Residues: CASSRSGGGSNQPQHF.

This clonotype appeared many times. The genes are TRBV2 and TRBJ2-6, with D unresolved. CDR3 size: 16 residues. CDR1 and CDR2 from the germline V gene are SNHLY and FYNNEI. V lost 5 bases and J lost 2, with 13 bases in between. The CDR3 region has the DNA TGTGCCAGCAGTACACACATGGCCGCTGGGGCCAACGTCCTGACTTTC. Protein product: CASSTHMAAGANVLTF.

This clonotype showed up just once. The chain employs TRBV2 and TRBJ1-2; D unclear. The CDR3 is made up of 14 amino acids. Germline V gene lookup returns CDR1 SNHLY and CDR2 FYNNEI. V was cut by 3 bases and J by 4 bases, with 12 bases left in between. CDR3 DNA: TGTGCCAGCAGTGACAGTCGAGGTGGCTATGGCTACACCTTC. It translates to CASSDSRGGYGYTF.

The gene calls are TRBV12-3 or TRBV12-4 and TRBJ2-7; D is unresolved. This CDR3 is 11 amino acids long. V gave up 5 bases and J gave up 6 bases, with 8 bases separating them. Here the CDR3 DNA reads TGTGCCAGCAGTGGGTTTCCCGAGCAGTACTTC. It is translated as CASSGFPEQYF.

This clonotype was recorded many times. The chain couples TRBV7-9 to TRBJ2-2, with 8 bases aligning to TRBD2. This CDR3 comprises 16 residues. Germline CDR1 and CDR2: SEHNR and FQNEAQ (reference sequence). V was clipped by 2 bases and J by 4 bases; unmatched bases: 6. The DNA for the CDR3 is TGTGCCAGCAGCTTACGAGCGGGAGCGGGCACCGGGGAGCTGTTTTTT. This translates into CASSLRAGAGTGELFF.

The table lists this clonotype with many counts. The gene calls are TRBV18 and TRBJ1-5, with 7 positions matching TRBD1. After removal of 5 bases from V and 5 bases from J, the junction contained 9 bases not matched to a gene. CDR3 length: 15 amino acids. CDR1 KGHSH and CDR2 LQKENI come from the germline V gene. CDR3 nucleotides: TGTGCCAGCTCATCCCATACAGGGGCACATCAGCCCCAGCATTTT. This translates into CASSSHTGAHQPQHF.

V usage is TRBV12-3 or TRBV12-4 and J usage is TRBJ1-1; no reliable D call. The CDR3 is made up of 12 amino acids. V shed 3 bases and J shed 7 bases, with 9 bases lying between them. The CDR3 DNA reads TGTGCCAGCAGTTTGGGTCGCGTTGAAGCTTTCTTT. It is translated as CASSLGRVEAFF.

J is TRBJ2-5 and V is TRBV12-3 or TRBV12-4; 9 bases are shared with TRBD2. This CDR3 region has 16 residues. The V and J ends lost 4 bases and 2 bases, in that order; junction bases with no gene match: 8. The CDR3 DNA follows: TGTGCCAGCAGTTCACCGAGAACTAGCGGGCAAGAGACCCAGTACTTC. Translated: CASSSPRTSGQETQYF.

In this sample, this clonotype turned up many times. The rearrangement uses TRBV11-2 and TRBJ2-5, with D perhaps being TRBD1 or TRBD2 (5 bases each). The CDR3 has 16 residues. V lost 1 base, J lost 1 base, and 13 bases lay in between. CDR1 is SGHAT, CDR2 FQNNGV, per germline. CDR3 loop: CASSLVGLAPQETQYF. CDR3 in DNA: TGTGCCAGCAGCTTAGTGGGGCTAGCCCCCCAAGAGACCCAGTACTTC.

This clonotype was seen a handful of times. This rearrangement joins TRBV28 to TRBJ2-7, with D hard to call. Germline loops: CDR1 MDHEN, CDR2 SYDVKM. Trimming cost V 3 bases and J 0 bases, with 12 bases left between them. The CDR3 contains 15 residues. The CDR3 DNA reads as TGTGCCAGCAGTTTTTCCTCGGGTAGCTCCTACGAGCAGTACTTC. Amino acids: CASSFSSGSSYEQYF.

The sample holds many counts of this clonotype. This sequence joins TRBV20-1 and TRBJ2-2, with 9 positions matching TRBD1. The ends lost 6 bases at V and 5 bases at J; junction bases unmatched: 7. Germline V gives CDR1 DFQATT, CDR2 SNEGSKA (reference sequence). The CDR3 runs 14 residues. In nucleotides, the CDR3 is TGCAGTGCCCCGCCCGGACAGGGGACCGGGGAGCTGTTTTTT. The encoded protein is CSAPPGQGTGELFF.

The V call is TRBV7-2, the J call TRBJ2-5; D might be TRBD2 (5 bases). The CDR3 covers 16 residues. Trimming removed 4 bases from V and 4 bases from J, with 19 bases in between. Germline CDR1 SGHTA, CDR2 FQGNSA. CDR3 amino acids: CASSSQKGIRGETQYF. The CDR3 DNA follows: TGTGCCAGCAGCTCCCAGAAAGGGATACGGGGAGAGACCCAGTACTTC. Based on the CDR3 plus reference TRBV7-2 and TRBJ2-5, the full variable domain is GAGVSQSPSNKVTEKGKDVELRCDPISGHTALYWYRQSLGQGLEFLIYFQGNSAPDKSGLPSDRFSAERTGGSVSTLTIQRTQQEDSAVYLCASSSQKGIRGETQYFGPGTRLLVL.

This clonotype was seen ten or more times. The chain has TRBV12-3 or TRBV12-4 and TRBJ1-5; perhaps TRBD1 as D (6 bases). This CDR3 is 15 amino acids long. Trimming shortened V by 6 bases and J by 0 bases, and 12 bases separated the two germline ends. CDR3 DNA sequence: TGTGCCAGCAGAAGCACAGGGTATAGCAATCAGCCCCAGCATTTT. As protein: CASRSTGYSNQPQHF.

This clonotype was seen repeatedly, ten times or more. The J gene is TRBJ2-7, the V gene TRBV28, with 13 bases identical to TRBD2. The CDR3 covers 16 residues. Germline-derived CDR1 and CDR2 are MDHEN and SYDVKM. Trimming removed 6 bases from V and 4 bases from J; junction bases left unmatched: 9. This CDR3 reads CASRKTGLAGTYEQYF. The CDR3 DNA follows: TGTGCCAGCAGAAAAACGGGACTAGCGGGGACTTACGAGCAGTACTTC.

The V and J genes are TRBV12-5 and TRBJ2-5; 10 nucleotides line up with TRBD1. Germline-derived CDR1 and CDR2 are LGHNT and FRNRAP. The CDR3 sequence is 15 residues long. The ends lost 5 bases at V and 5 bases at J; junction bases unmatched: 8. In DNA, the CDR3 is TGTGCTAGTGGTACCGAGACAGGGGGCGACGAGACCCAGTACTTC. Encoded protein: CASGTETGGDETQYF.

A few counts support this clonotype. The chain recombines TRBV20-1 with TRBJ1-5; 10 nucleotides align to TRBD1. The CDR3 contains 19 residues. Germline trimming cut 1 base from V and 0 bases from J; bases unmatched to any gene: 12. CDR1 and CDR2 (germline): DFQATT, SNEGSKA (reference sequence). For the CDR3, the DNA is TGCAGTGCTAGAGGGCCTCGGACAGGGGGGCCCTATAGCAATCAGCCCCAGCATTTT. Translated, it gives CSARGPRTGGPYSNQPQHF.

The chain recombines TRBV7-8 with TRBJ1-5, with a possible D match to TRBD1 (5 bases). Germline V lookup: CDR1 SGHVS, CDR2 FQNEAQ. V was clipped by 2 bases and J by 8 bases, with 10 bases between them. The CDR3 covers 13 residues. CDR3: CASSLWGIEPQHF. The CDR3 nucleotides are TGTGCCAGCAGCTTATGGGGGATTGAGCCCCAGCATTTT.

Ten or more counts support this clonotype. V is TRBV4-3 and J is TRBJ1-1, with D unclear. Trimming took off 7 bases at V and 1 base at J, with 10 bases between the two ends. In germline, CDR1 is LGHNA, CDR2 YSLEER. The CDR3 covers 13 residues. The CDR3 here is CASNDSKNTEAFF. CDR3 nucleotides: TGCGCCAGCAATGATTCTAAGAACACTGAAGCTTTCTTT.

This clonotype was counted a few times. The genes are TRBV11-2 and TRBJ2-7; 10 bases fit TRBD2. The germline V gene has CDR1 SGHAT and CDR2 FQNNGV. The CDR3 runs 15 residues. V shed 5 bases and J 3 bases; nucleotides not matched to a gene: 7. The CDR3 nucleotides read TGTGCCAGCAGCATATTAGCGGGAGGTTACTACGAGCAGTACTTC. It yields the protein CASSILAGGYYEQYF.

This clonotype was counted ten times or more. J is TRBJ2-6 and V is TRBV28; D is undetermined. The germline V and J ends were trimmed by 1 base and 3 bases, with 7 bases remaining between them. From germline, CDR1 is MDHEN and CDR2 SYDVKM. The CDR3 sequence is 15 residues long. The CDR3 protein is CASSLLVVGANVLTF. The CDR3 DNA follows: TGTGCCAGCAGTTTATTGGTTGTTGGGGCCAACGTCCTGACTTTC.

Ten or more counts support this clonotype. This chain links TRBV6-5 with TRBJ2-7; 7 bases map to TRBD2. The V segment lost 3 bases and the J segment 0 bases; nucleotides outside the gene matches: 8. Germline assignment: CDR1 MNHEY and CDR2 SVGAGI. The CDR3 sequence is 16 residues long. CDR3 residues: CASSYRGVPSSYEQYF. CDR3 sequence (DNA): TGTGCCAGCAGTTATCGGGGGGTCCCGAGCTCCTACGAGCAGTACTTC.

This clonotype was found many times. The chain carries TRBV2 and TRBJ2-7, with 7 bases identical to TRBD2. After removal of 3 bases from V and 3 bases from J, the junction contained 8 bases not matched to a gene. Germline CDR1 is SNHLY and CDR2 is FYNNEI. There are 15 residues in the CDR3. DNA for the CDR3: TGTGCCAGCAGTGACGAGAGCGGGGCCTACTACGAGCAGTACTTC. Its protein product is CASSDESGAYYEQYF.